These T cell receptor beta chains were read from a single sample in a study of blood T cell repertoires in COVID-19. Clones were read by immunoSEQ multiplex PCR, and TCRdb kept only the in-frame ones, dropping some. The sample has approximately 130,000 clones, 70% to 90% seen once. Sample: peripheral blood. These receptors were obtained from a woman aged 45-60 years who had recovered from COVID-19. CDR3s include the opening cysteine and the closing phenylalanine or tryptophan. D genes are given only for firm matches. Expanded clones get a size class; other rows say once, few or many, or leave the size out.

D gene,clone size,J gene,V gene,CDR3 protein,CDR3 DNA
-,-,TRBJ2-5,TRBV2,CASSGLGSVATQYF,TGTGCCAGCAGTGGGCTAGGTTCGGTTGCGACCCAGTACTTC
TRBD2,-,TRBJ2-7,TRBV11-2,CASSSRTSGSFSYEQYF,TGTGCCAGCAGCTCCCGGACTAGCGGGAGTTTCTCCTACGAGCAGTACTTC
-,-,TRBJ2-7,TRBV6-5,CASSYNRETYEQYF,TGTGCCAGCAGTTACAACCGGGAGACCTACGAGCAGTACTTC
-,few,TRBJ1-2,TRBV7-9,CASSAQFYGYTF,TGTGCCAGCAGCGCCCAGTTTTATGGCTACACCTTC
TRBD1,-,TRBJ2-2,TRBV9,CASSAPGTGRATGELFF,TGTGCCAGCAGCGCCCCTGGGACAGGGAGGGCCACCGGGGAGCTGTTTTTT
-,few,TRBJ1-1,TRBV28,CASSFRTPNTEAFF,TGTGCCAGCAGTTTTCGAACACCGAACACTGAAGCTTTCTTT
TRBD1,-,TRBJ1-2,TRBV2,CASSENRGGNGYTF,TGTGCCAGCAGTGAGAACAGGGGGGGAAATGGCTACACCTTC
TRBD2,-,TRBJ2-1,TRBV6-5,CATRLAGDNGDEQFF,TGTGCCACCCGACTAGCGGGAGACAACGGGGATGAGCAGTTCTTC
TRBD2,-,TRBJ2-5,TRBV27,CASSKRREGETQYF,TGTGCCAGCAGTAAGAGGCGGGAGGGGGAGACCCAGTACTTC
-,-,TRBJ2-2,TRBV6-5,CASSYPEQVLGELFF,TGTGCCAGCAGTTACCCCGAACAGGTTTTAGGGGAGCTGTTTTTT
TRBD1,-,TRBJ2-5,TRBV15,CATTSGGRGTQYF,TGTGCCACCACCTCAGGGGGTCGGGGGACCCAGTACTTC
TRBD1,-,TRBJ2-1,TRBV24-1,CATSDRDRGKQFF,TGTGCCACCAGTGACCGGGACAGGGGAAAGCAGTTCTTC
TRBD1,-,TRBJ2-7,TRBV30,CAWRRDRQYEQYF,TGTGCCTGGAGACGGGACAGGCAATACGAGCAGTACTTC
-,-,TRBJ1-5,TRBV6-2/TRBV6-3,CASSQGSMRSNQPQHF,TGTGCCAGCAGCCAAGGGAGCATGAGGAGCAATCAGCCCCAGCATTTT
-,-,TRBJ2-2,TRBV4-3,CASSQDLLRGNTGELFF,TGCGCCAGCAGCCAAGATTTGTTGCGGGGAAACACCGGGGAGCTGTTTTTT
TRBD2,-,TRBJ2-7,TRBV9,CASSASLAGGPYEQYF,TGTGCCAGCAGCGCCTCGCTAGCGGGGGGGCCCTACGAGCAGTACTTC
TRBD2,-,TRBJ2-1,TRBV7-2,CASSLEVGGGYNEQFF,TGTGCCAGCAGCTTAGAGGTCGGCGGGGGGTACAATGAGCAGTTCTTC
TRBD1,-,TRBJ1-1,TRBV7-2,CASSSPTGKAFF,TGTGCCAGCAGCTCCCCGACAGGGAAAGCTTTCTTT
TRBD1,-,TRBJ1-1,TRBV6-5,CASTRQGGNTEAFF,TGTGCCAGCACCAGACAGGGGGGGAACACTGAAGCTTTCTTT
TRBD1,-,TRBJ2-7,TRBV18,CASSLQGYYEQYF,TGTGCCAGCTCCCTACAGGGGTACTACGAGCAGTACTTC
TRBD2,-,TRBJ2-7,TRBV4-2,CASSQASGGYEQYF,TGTGCCAGCAGCCAAGCTAGCGGGGGCTACGAGCAGTACTTC
-,-,TRBJ2-5,TRBV7-8,CASSLIARETQYF,TGTGCCAGCAGCTTAATAGCCCGAGAGACCCAGTACTTC
-,-,TRBJ2-1,TRBV7-2,CASSLAGTSLREQFF,TGTGCCAGCAGCTTAGCGGGGACTTCTCTGAGGGAGCAGTTCTTC
TRBD1,-,TRBJ1-2,TRBV30,CAWTYRDRYYGYTF,TGTGCCTGGACCTATCGGGACAGATACTATGGCTACACCTTC
-,-,TRBJ1-2,TRBV21-1,CASSKGSGGYTF,TGTGCCAGCAGCAAAGGGAGTGGAGGCTACACCTTC
-,-,TRBJ1-1,TRBV27,CASKEGVEAFF,TGTGCCAGCAAGGAGGGAGTTGAAGCTTTCTTT
-,-,TRBJ2-7,TRBV18,CASSPLDIQSEQYF,TGTGCCAGCTCACCACTCGACATCCAGTCCGAGCAGTACTTC
TRBD2,-,TRBJ2-1,TRBV7-3,CASSVQPGGTYNEQFF,TGTGCCAGCAGCGTGCAGCCGGGGGGAACCTACAATGAGCAGTTCTTC
TRBD2,-,TRBJ2-7,TRBV5-1,CASSGRGGEQYF,TGCGCCAGCAGCGGGAGGGGTGGGGAGCAGTACTTC